The present entry profiles one T cell receptor (beta chain) with its context. This entry comes from a study of human CD8 memory T cell subsets. By UMI-labeled 5' RACE, the TCR beta libraries were made. With the 5' RACE reads reprocessed, TCRdb shows one record per CDR3 protein and no DNA. The sample holds over 10,000 distinct CDR3 sequences. The V gene's germline CDR1 is SGHNT and CDR2 YYREEE (reference sequence). This CDR3 has 12 amino acids. The sample comprised CD8+ T cells from PBMCs. The V call is TRBV5-4, the J call TRBJ2-3; checking the TCRdb D call of TRBD1 is not possible without DNA. The TCR originated in a human donor in good health. The CDR3 loop reads CASSRGGDTQYF.